This passage covers 4 T cell receptor beta chains from one sample sequenced in a study of T cell responses to AZD1222 COVID-19 vaccine. Assay used: immunoSEQ multiplex PCR; TCRdb lists only in-frame clones, some missing. This sample has 150,000 to 200,000 clones, with roughly 94% found just once. Sequences were derived from peripheral blood, sampled 28 days after the second AZD1222 dose. The source is an adult who received the AZD1222 COVID-19 vaccine.

V and J are TRBV18 and TRBJ2-3; D is perhaps TRBD1 or TRBD2 (6 bases each). The germline V and J ends were trimmed by 1 base and 8 bases, with 16 bases remaining between them. Germline V gene lookup returns CDR1 KGHSH and CDR2 LQKENI. This CDR3 is 15 amino acids long. The CDR3 sequence is CASSPQEGGTGTQYF. The CDR3 nucleotides are TGTGCCAGCTCACCACAAGAGGGGGGCACGGGTACGCAGTATTTT.

This chain uses TRBV6-1 with TRBJ1-1, with D unresolved. In germline, CDR1 is MNHNS, CDR2 SASEGT. The length of the CDR3 is 14 residues. The ends were cut back, 2 bases at V and 3 bases at J, with 10 bases in the middle. The CDR3 DNA follows: TGTGCCAGCAGTGAATTAAGCGGGTACACTGAAGCTTTCTTT. Encoded protein: CASSELSGYTEAFF.

The chain combines TRBV5-1 with TRBJ2-3, with 7 bases identical to TRBD2. The length of the CDR3 is 14 residues. V lost 4 bases to trimming and J lost 6 bases; unmatched junction nucleotides: 8. CDR1 and CDR2 from the germline V gene are SGHRS and YFSETQ. The CDR3 region has the DNA TGCGCCAGCAGCGCTCCGCGGGAGAGGGATACGCAGTATTTT. As protein: CASSAPRERDTQYF.

The chain joins TRBV12-3 or TRBV12-4 to TRBJ2-7; D gene uncertain. Between the trimmed V and J ends, which lost 5 bases and 3 bases, there was a span of 8 bases. The length of the CDR3 is 12 residues. The CDR3 DNA reads TGTGCCAGCAGTAGACACCGCTACGAGCAGTACTTC. It yields the protein CASSRHRYEQYF.